The entry that follows covers one TCR beta chain sequence. What it recognizes is unknown. CDR3 length: 15 residues. The V gene end was trimmed by 0 bases and the J gene end by 3 bases; junction bases not matched to a gene: 4. Germline CDR1 is SGHRS and CDR2 is YFSETQ. The sample is drawn from a study of beta chain features in type 1 diabetes. Study-wide results and limits: Naive, central memory and regulatory TCRB repertoires appeared more similar among patients than healthy donors. Patients with type 1 diabetes carried fewer insertions and had more deletions at their VDJ junctions. The study found moderately but significantly shorter TCRB CDR3s in all four CD4+ subsets of Type 1 diabetes patients.

CD45RO/CCR7/CD25/CD127/CD95/CD27 sorting isolated CD4+ naive, central memory, regulatory and stem cell-like memory cells. What was sequenced were expressed TCRB transcripts, since all of the isolated RNA had been reverse transcribed. This table comes from immunoSEQ multiplex PCR, and its TCRdb copy is limited to in-frame clones, with some not included. The table shows about 260,000 clones, with over 20% occurring only once. The chain uses TRBV5-1 and TRBJ2-3, with TRBD1 matching 7 bases. The TCR comes from a woman aged 40 to 49 with type 1 diabetes. The sequenced sample consisted of naive CD4+ T cells from blood. This chain's CDR3 is CASSLADRVTDTQYF. CDR3 in DNA: TGCGCCAGCAGCTTGGCCGACAGGGTAACAGATACGCAGTATTTT.